These 16 T cell receptor beta chains were all obtained from the same sample, sequenced in a study of cytomegalovirus exposure and HLA in healthy donors. The PCR made use of 60 Vbeta and 13 Jbeta primers. TCRdb's table, derived via immunoSEQ multiplex PCR, lists solely in-frame clones and lacks some. The sample has about 170,000 clones, 80% to 85% seen once. Specimen: PBMCs. These receptors were obtained from a male donor in good health and CMV-seronegative.

In this sample, this clone turned up once. The chain combines TRBV9 with TRBJ2-7, with 8 bases aligning to TRBD2. The CDR3 is made up of 15 amino acids. From germline, CDR1 is SGDLS and CDR2 YYNGEE. V gave up 3 bases and J gave up 7 bases; unmatched junction bases: 12. CDR3 sequence: CASSAGGQGYEEQYF. The CDR3 nucleotides read TGTGCCAGCAGCGCGGGGGGGCAGGGGTACGAGGAGCAGTACTTC.

The chain links TRBV12-5 to TRBJ1-3; no clear D. The CDR3 extends over 15 amino acids. Germline V gene data show CDR1 as LGHNT and CDR2 as FRNRAP. V lost 6 bases, J lost 0 bases, and 12 bases lay in between. DNA of the CDR3: TGTGCTAGTGGCCCGCGGGATTTCTCTGGAAACACCATATATTTT. Translated: CASGPRDFSGNTIYF.

The sample holds a few counts of this clone. The chain links TRBV11-3 to TRBJ2-1; perhaps TRBD2 as D (6 bases). The V end was cut by 0 bases, the J end by 2 bases, with 8 bases between. CDR1 is SGHNT and CDR2 is YENEEA in the germline V gene. The CDR3 is made up of 15 amino acids. The CDR3 coding sequence is TGTGCCAGCAGCTTAGATACGGGGGCCTACAATGAGCAGTTCTTC. Translated, it gives CASSLDTGAYNEQFF.

The V gene is TRBV5-8, the J gene TRBJ2-5; D possibly corresponds to TRBD1 (6 bases). Germline CDR1 and CDR2: SGHTS and YDEGEE. The CDR3 spans 13 residues. With 4 bases removed from V and 1 base from J, the gap between germline ends came to 8 bases. This CDR3 is CASSNRVQETQYF. The CDR3 DNA is TGTGCCAGCAGCAACAGGGTCCAAGAGACCCAGTACTTC.

This clone was seen only once. This rearrangement joins TRBV5-1 to TRBJ1-2, with D maybe TRBD1 (5 bases). Trimming removed 4 bases at V and 2 bases at J, with 18 bases between. Per the germline V gene, CDR1 is SGHRS and CDR2 is YFSETQ. CDR3 length equals 16 residues. DNA of the CDR3: TGCGCCAGCAGCCCGAGGCGGCAGGGATCAAACTATGGCTACACCTTC. Amino acid sequence: CASSPRRQGSNYGYTF.

As to this clone: Relative to the germline gene, one junction end is altered; a read error may explain this. V and J are TRBV9 and TRBJ1-5; TRBD1 agrees at 8 bases. CDR1 and CDR2 from the germline V gene are SGDLS and YYNGEE. The CDR3 is 15 residues long. The CDR3: CASSKGGTGNQSQHF. CDR3 bases: TGTGCCAGCAGCAAAGGAGGGACAGGCAATCAGTCCCAGCATTTT.

The rearrangement links TRBV2 to TRBJ2-5; no definite D call. The V end lost 7 bases, the J end lost 5 bases, and 14 bases lay between the germline ends. The CDR3 totals 13 residues. Germline V gene lookup returns CDR1 SNHLY and CDR2 FYNNEI. The CDR3 region has the DNA TGTGCCAGCATCCGAGGTCTCCTTGAGACCCAGTACTTC. This codes for CASIRGLLETQYF.

The V gene is TRBV4-1, the J gene TRBJ2-3; the D is unclear. Looked up from germline, CDR1 is MGHRA and CDR2 is YSYEKL. The CDR3 runs 14 residues. Trimming cost V 4 bases and J 5 bases, with 13 bases left between them. The DNA for the CDR3 is TGCGCCAGCAGCCCGACAATTGATCGAGATACGCAGTATTTT. Translating gives CASSPTIDRDTQYF.

This clone was seen once. The rearrangement uses TRBV21-1 and TRBJ2-3; TRBD2 was called by the table and not checked on the DNA. TRBV21-1 has pseudogene status. This CDR3 has 16 amino acids. The CDR3 DNA reads as TGTGCCAGCACCAACAGGACTAGCGGGGACCCAGATACGCAGTATTTT. It yields the protein CASTNRTSGDPDTQYF.

V gene TRBV2 combines with J gene TRBJ2-7; 8 bases are a match to TRBD2. The CDR3 covers 14 residues. CDR1 and CDR2 (germline): SNHLY, FYNNEI. V was clipped by 8 bases and J by 5 bases; unmatched bases: 11. Here the CDR3 reads CASERGAGEDEQYF. In nucleotides, the CDR3 is TGTGCCAGCGAGAGAGGAGCGGGGGAGGACGAGCAGTACTTC. The variable domain in full, with the rest retrieved from reference TRBV2 and TRBJ2-7, is EPEVTQTPSHQVTQMGQEVILRCVPISNHLYFYWYRQILGQKVEFLVSFYNNEISEKSEIFDDQFSVERPDGSNFTLKIRSTKLEDSAMYFCASERGAGEDEQYFGPGTRLTVT.

This chain's CDR3 is CASSSTGGINTIYF. CDR3 DNA: TGTGCCAGCAGCTCCACAGGGGGCATAAACACCATATATTTT. The V call is TRBV7-2, the J call TRBJ1-3; 9 bases align to TRBD1. V was clipped by 4 bases and J by 6 bases; unmatched bases: 4. The CDR3 contains 14 residues. Germline V gene data show CDR1 as SGHTA and CDR2 as FQGNSA. Based on the CDR3 plus reference TRBV7-2 and TRBJ1-3, the full variable domain is GAGVSQSPSNKVTEKGKDVELRCDPISGHTALYWYRQSLGQGLEFLIYFQGNSAPDKSGLPSDRFSAERTGGSVSTLTIQRTQQEDSAVYLCASSSTGGINTIYFGEGSWLTVV.

This sequence joins TRBV19 and TRBJ2-3; D is unresolved. The germline gives CDR1 LNHDA, CDR2 SQIVND (reference sequence). The V gene lost 8 bases and the J gene lost 2 bases, with 14 bases spanning the gap. The CDR3 runs 14 residues. In nucleotides, the CDR3 is TGTGCCAGTTGCAGGCAGCACCCCACAGATACGCAGTATTTT. Its translation: CASCRQHPTDTQYF.

The chain employs TRBV29-1 and TRBJ2-3; TRBD1 matches at 7 bases. The germline V gene has CDR1 SQVTM and CDR2 ANQGSEA. This CDR3 contains 15 residues. J lost 5 bases, V lost 2 bases, and 10 bases had no gene match. For the CDR3, the DNA is TGCAGCGTTGAAATCGGGACAGCGAGGGGAGATACGCAGTATTTT. This encodes CSVEIGTARGDTQYF.

This chain uses TRBV2 with TRBJ1-5; D may be TRBD1 (6 bases). This CDR3 has 13 amino acids. Trimming pared 7 bases from V and 7 bases from J, leaving 14 bases between. Germline CDR1 reads SNHLY; CDR2 reads FYNNEI. CDR3 protein: CASNTGPGQPQHF. In DNA, the CDR3 is TGTGCCAGCAATACAGGGCCAGGCCAGCCCCAGCATTTT.

This sequence joins TRBV9 and TRBJ1-3; the match to TRBD1 covers 12 bases. The CDR3 runs 17 residues. Germline V lookup: CDR1 SGDLS, CDR2 YYNGEE. The trim removed 7 bases at V and 1 base at J, leaving 9 bases unmatched. The CDR3: CASGPGTGGNSGNTIYF. Here the CDR3 DNA reads TGTGCCAGCGGCCCGGGGACAGGGGGCAATTCTGGAAACACCATATATTTT. Full variable domain (remainder filled in from reference TRBV9 and TRBJ1-3): DSGVTQTPKHLITATGQRVTLRCSPRSGDLSVYWYQQSLDQGLQFLIQYYNGEERAKGNILERFSAQQFPDLHSELNLSSLELGDSALYFCASGPGTGGNSGNTIYFGEGSWLTVV.

The V call is TRBV27, the J call TRBJ1-1; no clear D gene. This CDR3 has 15 residues. V gave up 6 bases and J gave up 4 bases, with 18 bases separating them. Germline assignment: CDR1 MNHEY and CDR2 SMNVEV (reference sequence). CDR3 amino acids: CASSPSPLPGTEAFF. DNA of the CDR3: TGTGCCAGCAGCCCGAGCCCACTCCCGGGCACTGAAGCTTTCTTT.